This T cell receptor (beta chain) was profiled in a study of multiple sclerosis patients with progressive multifocal leukoencephalopathy. Time point in this sample: before natalizumab initiation. T0 refers to blood drawn before natalizumab was first infused. Each PCR contained spiked synthetic TR CDR3 controls spanning every V-J pairing. The assay was immunoSEQ multiplex PCR, and TCRdb's table has in-frame clones only and misses some. The repertoire consists of more than 30,000 clones, with approximately 90% occurring once and the leading ten covering approximately 1.5%. Study-level points and caveats: Before and during natalizumab, the clones expanded at PML already existed.

Remarks on this clone: Its specificity is not known.

The TCR comes from a human donor with multiple sclerosis. Specimen: PBMCs.

The CDR3 DNA is TGCGCCAGCAGCCCTTTCTGGGGAGGGTCCTATAATTCACCCCTCCACTTT. It translates to CASSPFWGGSYNSPLHF. The chain couples TRBV4-1 to TRBJ1-6; D not certain. The CDR3 loop spans 17 amino acids. CDR1 and CDR2 from the germline V gene are MGHRA and YSYEKL. The germline V and J ends were trimmed by 4 bases and 1 base, with 14 bases remaining between them.